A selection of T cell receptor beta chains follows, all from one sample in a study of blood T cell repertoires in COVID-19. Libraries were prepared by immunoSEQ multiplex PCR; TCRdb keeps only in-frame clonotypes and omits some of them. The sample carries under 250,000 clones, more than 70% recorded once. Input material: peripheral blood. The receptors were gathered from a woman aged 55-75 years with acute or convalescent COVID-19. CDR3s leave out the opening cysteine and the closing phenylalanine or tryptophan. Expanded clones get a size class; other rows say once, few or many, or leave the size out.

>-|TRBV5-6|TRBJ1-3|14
ASSSATGYSGNTIY
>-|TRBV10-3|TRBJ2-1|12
AAKGTSANNEQF
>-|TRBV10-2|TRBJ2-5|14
ASSEPIAGRRETQY
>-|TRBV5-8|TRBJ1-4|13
ASRRGEGLNEKLF
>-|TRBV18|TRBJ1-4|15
ASSPPGTGGAWKKLF
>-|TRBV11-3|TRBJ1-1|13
ASSLDGRANTEAF
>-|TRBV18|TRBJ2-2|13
ASSPNGGNTGELF
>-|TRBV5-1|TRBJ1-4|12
ASSLGQGGEKLF
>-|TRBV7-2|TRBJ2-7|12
ASSSDYLTYEQY
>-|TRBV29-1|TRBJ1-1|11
SVRVGQNTEAF
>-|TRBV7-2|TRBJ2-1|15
ASSSSPSGRKYNEQF
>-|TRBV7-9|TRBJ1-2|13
ASSLAQTGDSGYT
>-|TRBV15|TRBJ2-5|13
ATSTAAGVGETQY
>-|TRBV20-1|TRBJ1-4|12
SASRGSTNEKLF
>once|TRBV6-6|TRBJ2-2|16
ASSRTSGGALNTGELF
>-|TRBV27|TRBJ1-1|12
ASSFRGLNTEAF
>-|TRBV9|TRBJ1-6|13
ASSVAREGSSPLH
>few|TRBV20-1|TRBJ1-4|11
SASLGGTEKLF
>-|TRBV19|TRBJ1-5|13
ASSIRQGPGQPQH
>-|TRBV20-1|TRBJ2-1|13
SASSPGGPYNEQF
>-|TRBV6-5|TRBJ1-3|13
ASSLQGARGNTIY
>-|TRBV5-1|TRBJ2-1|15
ASSLVLSGPLGNEQF
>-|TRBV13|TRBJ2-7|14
ASSRGLAGEIYEQY
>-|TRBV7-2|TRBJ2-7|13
ASSSHAGRENEQY
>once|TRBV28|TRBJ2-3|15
ASSLEAMAGGRDTQY
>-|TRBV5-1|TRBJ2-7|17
ASSLAPGLAGGTTYEQY